This TCR beta chain was sequenced in a study of blood T cell repertoires in COVID-19. The data were produced by immunoSEQ multiplex PCR, yet TCRdb's version contains in-frame clones alone and is incomplete. The table shows around 150,000 clones, with about 89% occurring only once. Sequenced input: peripheral blood. This TCR derives from a man aged 50-60 years with active COVID-19.

The CDR3 sequence: CASSYYLNYNEQFF. Written as DNA, the CDR3 is TGTGCCAGCAGTTACTACTTGAACTACAATGAGCAGTTCTTC. J is TRBJ2-1 and V is TRBV5-6; D uncertain. V lost 5 bases and J 3 bases, leaving 12 bases between the germline ends. The CDR3 runs 14 residues. CDR1 is SGHDT and CDR2 is YYEEEE in the germline V gene.